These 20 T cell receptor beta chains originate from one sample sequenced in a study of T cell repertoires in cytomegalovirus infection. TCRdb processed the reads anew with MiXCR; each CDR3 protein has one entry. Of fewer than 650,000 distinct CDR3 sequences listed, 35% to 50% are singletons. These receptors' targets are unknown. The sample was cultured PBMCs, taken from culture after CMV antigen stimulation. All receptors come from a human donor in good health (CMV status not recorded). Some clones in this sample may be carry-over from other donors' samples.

CDR3 DNA sequence: TGTGCCATCAGTGAGTCCTACTCTGGAAACACCATATATTTT. It translates to CAISESYSGNTIYF. The rearrangement links TRBV10-3 to TRBJ1-3; no reliable D call. The ends were cut back, 0 bases at V and 0 bases at J, with 3 bases in the middle. There are 14 residues in the CDR3. CDR1 and CDR2 from the germline V gene are ENHRY and SYGVKD.

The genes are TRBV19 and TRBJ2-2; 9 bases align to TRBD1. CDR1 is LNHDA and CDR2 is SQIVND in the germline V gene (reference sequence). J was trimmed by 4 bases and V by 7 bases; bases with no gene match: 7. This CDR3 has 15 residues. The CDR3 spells CASKPGQGFTGELFF. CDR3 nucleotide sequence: TGTGCCAGTAAGCCGGGACAGGGATTCACCGGGGAGCTGTTTTTT.

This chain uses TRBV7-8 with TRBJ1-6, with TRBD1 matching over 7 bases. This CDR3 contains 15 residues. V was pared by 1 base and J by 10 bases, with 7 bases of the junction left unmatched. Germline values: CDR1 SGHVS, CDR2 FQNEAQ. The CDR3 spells CASSLDGTVPSPLHF. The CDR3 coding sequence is TGTGCCAGCAGCTTAGACGGGACAGTACCCTCACCCCTCCACTTT.

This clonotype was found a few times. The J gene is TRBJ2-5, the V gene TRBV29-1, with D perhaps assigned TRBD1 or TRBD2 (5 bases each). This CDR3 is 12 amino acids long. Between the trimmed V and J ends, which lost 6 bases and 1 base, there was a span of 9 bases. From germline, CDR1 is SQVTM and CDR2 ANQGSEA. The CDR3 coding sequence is TGCAGCGTGGGACGGCCCCAAGAGACCCAGTACTTC. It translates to CSVGRPQETQYF.

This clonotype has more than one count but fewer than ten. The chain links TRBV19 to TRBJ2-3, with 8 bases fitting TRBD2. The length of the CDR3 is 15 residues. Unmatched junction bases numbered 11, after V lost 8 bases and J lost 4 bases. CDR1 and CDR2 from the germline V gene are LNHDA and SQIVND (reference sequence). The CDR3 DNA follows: TGTGCCAGTGTAAGGACTAGCACCACTCCAGATACGCAGTATTTT. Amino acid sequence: CASVRTSTTPDTQYF.

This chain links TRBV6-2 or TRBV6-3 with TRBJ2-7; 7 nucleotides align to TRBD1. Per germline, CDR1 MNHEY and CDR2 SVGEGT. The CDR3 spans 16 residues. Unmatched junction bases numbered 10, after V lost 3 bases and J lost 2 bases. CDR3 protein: CASSYHTGTVAYEQYF. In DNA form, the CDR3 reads TGTGCCAGCAGTTATCACACCGGGACAGTAGCCTACGAGCAGTACTTC.

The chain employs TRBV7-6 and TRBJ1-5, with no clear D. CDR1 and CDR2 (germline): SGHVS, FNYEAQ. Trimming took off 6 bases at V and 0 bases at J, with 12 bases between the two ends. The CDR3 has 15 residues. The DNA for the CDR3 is TGTGCCAGCAGTCCAGTAGCGTATAGCAATCAGCCCCAGCATTTT. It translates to CASSPVAYSNQPQHF. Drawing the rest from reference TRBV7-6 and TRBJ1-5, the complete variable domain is GAGVSQSPRYKVTKRGQDVALRCDPISGHVSLYWYRQALGQGPEFLTYFNYEAQQDKSGLPNDRFSAERPEGSISTLTIQRTEQRDSAMYRCASSPVAYSNQPQHFGDGTRLSIL.

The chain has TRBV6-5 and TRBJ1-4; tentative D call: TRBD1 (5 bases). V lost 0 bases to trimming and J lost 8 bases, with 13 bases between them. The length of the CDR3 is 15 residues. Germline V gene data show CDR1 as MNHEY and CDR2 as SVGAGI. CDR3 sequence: CASSYSGGPGEKLFF. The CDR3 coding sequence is TGTGCCAGCAGTTACTCGGGGGGACCAGGGGAAAAACTGTTTTTT.

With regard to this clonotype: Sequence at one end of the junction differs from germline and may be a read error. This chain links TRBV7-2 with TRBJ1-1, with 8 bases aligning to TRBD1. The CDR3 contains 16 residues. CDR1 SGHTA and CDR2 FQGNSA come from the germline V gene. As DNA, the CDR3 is TGTGCCAGCAGCTCCTTCGGACAGGGTATGGGCACTGAAACTTTCTTT. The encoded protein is CASSSFGQGMGTETFF.

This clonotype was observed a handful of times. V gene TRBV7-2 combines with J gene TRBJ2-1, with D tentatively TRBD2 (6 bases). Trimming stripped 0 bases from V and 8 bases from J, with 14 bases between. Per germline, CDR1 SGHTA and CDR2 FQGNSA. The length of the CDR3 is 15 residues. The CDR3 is CASSLAGGAFYEQFF. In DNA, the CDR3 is TGTGCCAGCAGCTTAGCGGGGGGTGCGTTCTATGAGCAGTTCTTC.

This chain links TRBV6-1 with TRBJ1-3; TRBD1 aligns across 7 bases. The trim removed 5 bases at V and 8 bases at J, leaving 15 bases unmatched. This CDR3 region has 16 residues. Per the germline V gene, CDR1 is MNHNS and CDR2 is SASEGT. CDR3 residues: CASSYRGTAELHTIYF. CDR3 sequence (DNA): TGTGCCAGCAGTTACCGAGGGACAGCAGAACTCCACACCATATATTTT.

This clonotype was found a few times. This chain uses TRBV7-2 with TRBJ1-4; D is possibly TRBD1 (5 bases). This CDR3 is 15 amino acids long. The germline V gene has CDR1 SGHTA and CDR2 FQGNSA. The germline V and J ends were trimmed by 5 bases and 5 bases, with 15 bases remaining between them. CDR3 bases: TGTGCCAGCAGCGCAAGGGACGGCCGAAATGAAAAACTGTTTTTT. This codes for CASSARDGRNEKLFF.

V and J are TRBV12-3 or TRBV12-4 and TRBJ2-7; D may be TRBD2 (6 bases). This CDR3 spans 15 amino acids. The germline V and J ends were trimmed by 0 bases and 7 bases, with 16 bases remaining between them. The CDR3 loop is CASSLAPRGVKEQYF. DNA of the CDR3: TGTGCCAGCAGTTTAGCGCCGCGGGGAGTCAAAGAGCAGTACTTC.

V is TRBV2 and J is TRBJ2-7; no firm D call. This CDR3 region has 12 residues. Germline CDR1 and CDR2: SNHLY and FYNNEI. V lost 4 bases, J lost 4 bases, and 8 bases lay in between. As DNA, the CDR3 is TGTGCCAGCAGTGGCCTCAGGTACGAGCAGTACTTC. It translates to CASSGLRYEQYF.

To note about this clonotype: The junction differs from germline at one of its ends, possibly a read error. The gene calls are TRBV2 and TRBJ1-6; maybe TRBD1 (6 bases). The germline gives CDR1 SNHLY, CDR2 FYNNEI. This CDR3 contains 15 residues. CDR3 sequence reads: CASTLRGREQSPPHF. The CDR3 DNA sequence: TGTGCCAGCACTTTGCGGGGGCGGGAACAGTCACCCCCCCACTTT.

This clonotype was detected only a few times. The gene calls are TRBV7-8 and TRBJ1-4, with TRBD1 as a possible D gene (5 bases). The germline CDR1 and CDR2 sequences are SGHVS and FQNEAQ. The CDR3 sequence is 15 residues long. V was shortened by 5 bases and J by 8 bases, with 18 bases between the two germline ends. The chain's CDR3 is CASSLLAGAGEKLFF. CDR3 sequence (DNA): TGTGCCAGCAGCCTACTGGCCGGGGCGGGGGAAAAACTGTTTTTT.

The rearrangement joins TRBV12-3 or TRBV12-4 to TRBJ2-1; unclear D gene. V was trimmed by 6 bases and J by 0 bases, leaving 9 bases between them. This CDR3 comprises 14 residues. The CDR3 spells CASSPDPSYNEQFF. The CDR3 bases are TGTGCCAGCAGCCCCGACCCCTCCTACAATGAGCAGTTCTTC.

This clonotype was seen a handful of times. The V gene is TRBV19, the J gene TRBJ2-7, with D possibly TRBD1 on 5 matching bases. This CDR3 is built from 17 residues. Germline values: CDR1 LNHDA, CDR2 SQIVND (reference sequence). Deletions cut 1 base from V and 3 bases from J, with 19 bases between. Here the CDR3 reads CASSIVLAGSGFYEQYF. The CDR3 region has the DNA TGTGCCAGTAGTATAGTGTTGGCAGGGTCTGGATTCTACGAGCAGTACTTC.

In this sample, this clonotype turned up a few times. The CDR3 DNA sequence: TGTGCCAGCAGTTTTACGGGATTTAGCACCGGGGAGCTGTTTTTT. Protein: CASSFTGFSTGELFF. The chain recombines TRBV27 with TRBJ2-2; tentative D call: TRBD2 (5 bases). Per germline, CDR1 MNHEY and CDR2 SMNVEV (reference sequence). Trimming pared 3 bases from V and 4 bases from J, leaving 12 bases between. The CDR3 has 15 amino acids.

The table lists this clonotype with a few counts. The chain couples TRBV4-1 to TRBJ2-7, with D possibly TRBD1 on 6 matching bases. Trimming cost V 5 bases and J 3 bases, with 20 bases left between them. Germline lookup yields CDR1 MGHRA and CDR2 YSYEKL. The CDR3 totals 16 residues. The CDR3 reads CASSSPGRDTNYEQYF. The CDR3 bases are TGCGCCAGCAGCTCACCCGGACGGGACACGAACTACGAGCAGTACTTC.